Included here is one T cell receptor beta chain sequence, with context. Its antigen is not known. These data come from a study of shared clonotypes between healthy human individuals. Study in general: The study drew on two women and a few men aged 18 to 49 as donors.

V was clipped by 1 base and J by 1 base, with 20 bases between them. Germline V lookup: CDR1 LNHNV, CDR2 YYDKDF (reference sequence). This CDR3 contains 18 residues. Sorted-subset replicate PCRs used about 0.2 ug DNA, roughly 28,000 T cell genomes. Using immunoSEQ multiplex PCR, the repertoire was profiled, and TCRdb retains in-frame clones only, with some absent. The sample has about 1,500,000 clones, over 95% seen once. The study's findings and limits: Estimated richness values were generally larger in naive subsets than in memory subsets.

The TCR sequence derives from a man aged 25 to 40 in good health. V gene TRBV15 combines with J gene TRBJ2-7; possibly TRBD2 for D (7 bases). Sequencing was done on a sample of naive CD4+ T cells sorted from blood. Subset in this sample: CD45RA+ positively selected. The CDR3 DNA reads TGTGCCACCAGCAGAGGTGGGGGGGCGCGTTCAACTTCCTACGAGCAGTACTTC. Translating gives CATSRGGGARSTSYEQYF.